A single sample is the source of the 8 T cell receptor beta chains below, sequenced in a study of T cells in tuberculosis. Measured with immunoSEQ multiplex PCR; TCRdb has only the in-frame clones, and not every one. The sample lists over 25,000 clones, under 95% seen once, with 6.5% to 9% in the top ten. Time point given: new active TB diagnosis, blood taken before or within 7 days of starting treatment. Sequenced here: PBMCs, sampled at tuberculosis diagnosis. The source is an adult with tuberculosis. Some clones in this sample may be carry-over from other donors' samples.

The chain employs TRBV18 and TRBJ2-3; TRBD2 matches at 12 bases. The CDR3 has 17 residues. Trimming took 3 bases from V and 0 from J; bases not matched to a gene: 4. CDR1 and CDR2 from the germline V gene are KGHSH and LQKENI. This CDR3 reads CASSPIGLAGSTDTQYF. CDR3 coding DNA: TGTGCCAGCTCACCGATTGGACTAGCGGGGAGCACAGATACGCAGTATTTT.

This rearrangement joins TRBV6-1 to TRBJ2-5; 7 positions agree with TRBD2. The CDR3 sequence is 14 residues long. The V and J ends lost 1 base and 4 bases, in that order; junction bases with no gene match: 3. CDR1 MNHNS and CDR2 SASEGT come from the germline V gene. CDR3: CASSEGWGGETQYF. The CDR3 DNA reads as TGTGCCAGCAGTGAAGGATGGGGGGGAGAGACCCAGTACTTC.

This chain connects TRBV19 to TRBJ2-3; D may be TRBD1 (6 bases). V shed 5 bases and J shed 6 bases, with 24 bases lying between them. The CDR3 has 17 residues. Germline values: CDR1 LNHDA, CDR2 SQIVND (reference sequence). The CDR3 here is CASSADRSAAALDTQYF. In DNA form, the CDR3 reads TGTGCCAGTAGTGCCGACAGGTCCGCCGCTGCGTTGGATACGCAGTATTTT. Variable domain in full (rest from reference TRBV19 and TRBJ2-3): DGGITQSPKYLFRKEGQNVTLSCEQNLNHDAMYWYRQDPGQGLRLIYYSQIVNDFQKGDIAEGYSVSREKKESFPLTVTSAQKNPTAFYLCASSADRSAAALDTQYFGPGTRLTVL.

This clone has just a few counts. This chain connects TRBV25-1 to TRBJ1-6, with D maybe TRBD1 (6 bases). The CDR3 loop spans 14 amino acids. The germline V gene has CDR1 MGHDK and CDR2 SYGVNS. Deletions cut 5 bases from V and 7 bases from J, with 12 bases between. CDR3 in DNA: TGTGCCAGCAGTAGCAGGGGTGGAAATTCACCCCTCCACTTT. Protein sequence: CASSSRGGNSPLHF.

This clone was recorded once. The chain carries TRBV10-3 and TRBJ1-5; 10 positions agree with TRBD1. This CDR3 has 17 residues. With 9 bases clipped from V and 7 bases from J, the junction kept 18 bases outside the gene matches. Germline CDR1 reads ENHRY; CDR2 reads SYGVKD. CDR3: CAISPGQGPLVTQPQHF. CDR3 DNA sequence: TGTGCCATTTCACCGGGACAGGGGCCATTGGTAACGCAGCCCCAGCATTTT.

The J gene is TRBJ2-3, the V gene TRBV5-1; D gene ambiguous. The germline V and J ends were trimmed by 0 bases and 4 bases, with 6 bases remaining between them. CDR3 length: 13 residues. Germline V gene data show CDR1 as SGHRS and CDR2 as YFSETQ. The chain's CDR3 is CASSLGPADTQYF. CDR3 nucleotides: TGCGCCAGCAGCTTGGGGCCCGCAGATACGCAGTATTTT.

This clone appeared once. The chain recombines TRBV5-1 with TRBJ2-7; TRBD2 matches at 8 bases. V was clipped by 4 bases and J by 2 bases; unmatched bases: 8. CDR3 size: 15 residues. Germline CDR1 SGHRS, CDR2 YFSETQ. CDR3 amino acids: CASSPPRGGAYEQYF. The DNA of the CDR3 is TGCGCCAGCAGCCCCCCCCGGGGGGGTGCCTACGAGCAGTACTTC. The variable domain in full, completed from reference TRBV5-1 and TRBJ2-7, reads KAGVTQTPRYLIKTRGQQVTLSCSPISGHRSVSWYQQTPGQGLQFLFEYFSETQRNKGNFPGRFSGRQFSNSRSEMNVSTLELGDSALYLCASSPPRGGAYEQYFGPGTRLTVT.

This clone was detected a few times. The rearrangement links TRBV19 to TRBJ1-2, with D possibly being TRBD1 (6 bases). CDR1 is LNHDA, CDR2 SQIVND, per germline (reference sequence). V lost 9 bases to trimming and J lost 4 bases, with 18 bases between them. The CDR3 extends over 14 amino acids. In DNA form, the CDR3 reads TGTGCCAGCTCCAGGGGTTCAGTGGGCTATGGCTACACCTTC. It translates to CASSRGSVGYGYTF.